This T cell receptor (beta chain) was captured in a study of siplizumab effects on memory and regulatory T cells. Germline CDR1 SGHDT, CDR2 YYEEEE. Trimming left V 4 bases short and J 7 bases short, with 8 bases between. The CDR3 covers 12 residues. Produced via immunoSEQ multiplex PCR; TCRdb's table is partial and in-frame only. The data show roughly 100,000 clones, 93% seen once. This clonotype was sampled from a human donor in good health. V gene TRBV5-6 combines with J gene TRBJ2-2; D ambiguous. What was sequenced was CD8+ T cells sorted from blood. Here the CDR3 DNA reads TGTGCCAGCAGCCCAAGTAACGGGGAGCTGTTTTTT. This gives the protein CASSPSNGELFF. The complete variable domain, with remaining parts taken from reference TRBV5-6 and TRBJ2-2, reads DAGVTQSPTHLIKTRGQQVTLRCSPKSGHDTVSWYQQALGQGPQFIFQYYEEEERQRGNFPDRFSGHQFPNYSSELNVNALLLGDSALYLCASSPSNGELFFGEGSRLTVL.